A single sample gave rise to the 21 T cell receptor beta chains below, sequenced in a study of OX40 agonist ivuxolimab in advanced cancers. Assay used: immunoSEQ multiplex PCR; TCRdb lists only in-frame clones, some missing. This sample has just over 90,000 clones, with under 95% found just once. This specimen was CD4+ or CD8+ T cells sorted from blood, taken in a trial of the OX40 agonist ivuxolimab. The receptors shown here come from an adult with an advanced solid tumor such as melanoma, head and neck, liver or kidney cancer.

The rearrangement joins TRBV12-2 to TRBJ1-1; the table names TRBD1, a call not compared with the DNA. TRBV12-2 is tagged as a pseudogene. The CDR3 totals 14 residues. The CDR3 loop reads CASRLLQVHLEAFF. CDR3 sequence (DNA): TGTGCAAGTCGCTTACTACAGGTACATCTTGAAGCTTTCTTT.

As DNA, the CDR3 is TGTGCCAGCAGCTTTTACGACAGCATGAACACTGAAGCTTTCTTT. Translated: CASSFYDSMNTEAFF. This chain connects TRBV7-2 to TRBJ1-1; TRBD1 is a possible D gene (5 bases). Between the trimmed V and J ends, which lost 3 bases and 0 bases, there was a span of 11 bases. CDR3 length: 15 residues. Germline V gene sequence: CDR1 SGHTA, CDR2 FQGNSA.

The J gene is TRBJ2-2, the V gene TRBV7-3; unclear D gene. The germline CDR1 and CDR2 sequences are SGHTA and FQGTGA. This CDR3 has 13 amino acids. The V and J ends lost 0 bases and 6 bases respectively, with 5 bases between them. CDR3 sequence reads: CASSLTRPGELFF. The CDR3 DNA is TGTGCCAGCAGCTTAACCCGACCCGGGGAGCTGTTTTTT.

This chain joins TRBV4-1 and TRBJ2-7, with D perhaps matching TRBD1 or TRBD2 (5 bases each). Germline values: CDR1 MGHRA, CDR2 YSYEKL. The CDR3 contains 18 residues. Trimming removed 4 bases at V and 0 bases at J, with 22 bases between. The CDR3 coding sequence is TGCGCCAGCAGCCCAATAGAATACCGGGACCGGAGCTCCTACGAGCAGTACTTC. Amino acids: CASSPIEYRDRSSYEQYF.

The rearrangement uses TRBV7-3 and TRBJ1-1; TRBD1 matches at 8 bases. The CDR3 sequence is 13 residues long. In germline, CDR1 is SGHTA, CDR2 FQGTGA. Unmatched junction bases numbered 7, after V lost 8 bases and J lost 5 bases. CDR3 residues: CASSSDRETEAFF. As DNA, the CDR3 is TGTGCCAGCTCCTCGGACAGGGAAACTGAAGCTTTCTTT.

The V call is TRBV6-5, the J call TRBJ1-1, with a tentative D call TRBD1 (6 bases). Germline V gene data show CDR1 as MNHEY and CDR2 as SVGAGI. With 6 bases removed from V and 5 bases from J, the gap between germline ends came to 19 bases. This CDR3 contains 15 residues. CDR3 DNA sequence: TGTGCCAGCAGGACCGGGACAATAGTAGGAACTGAAGCTTTCTTT. It translates to CASRTGTIVGTEAFF.

V gene TRBV10-3 combines with J gene TRBJ2-5, with D perhaps TRBD2 (5 bases). The germline V and J ends were trimmed by 2 bases and 2 bases, with 9 bases remaining between them. Germline CDR1 is ENHRY and CDR2 is SYGVKD. This CDR3 contains 14 residues. The CDR3 DNA follows: TGTGCCATCAGTGAGGAGCGGAGTCAAGAGACCCAGTACTTC. Its protein product is CAISEERSQETQYF.

This sequence joins TRBV5-3 and TRBJ1-1; D unresolved. TRBV5-3 is annotated as an ORF whose role is uncertain. The CDR3 is made up of 13 amino acids. V shed 4 bases and J shed 0 bases, with 7 bases lying between them. CDR3 in DNA: TGTGCCAGAAGCCCACTCATGAACACTGAAGCTTTCTTT. Translating gives CARSPLMNTEAFF.

The V and J genes are TRBV5-3 and TRBJ2-3, with D tentatively TRBD2 (6 bases). TRBV5-3 is an ORF, and what it does is uncertain. The CDR3 length is 16 residues. V shed 6 bases and J shed 0 bases, with 17 bases lying between them. The DNA for the CDR3 is TGTGCCAGAACCCGAGGAGGAGGGACCAGCACAGATACGCAGTATTTT. Translating it yields CARTRGGGTSTDTQYF.

Of note for this clone: Other DNA sequences of this sample code for an identical CDR3. J is TRBJ1-1 and V is TRBV7-9, with D possibly TRBD1 on 5 matching bases. Germline V CDR1 and CDR2: SEHNR, FQNEAQ (reference sequence). V was pared by 0 bases and J by 2 bases, with 10 bases between. The CDR3 contains 15 residues. Here the CDR3 DNA reads TGTGCCAGCAGCTTAGCATGGGGACGAAACACTGAAGCTTTCTTT. It is translated as CASSLAWGRNTEAFF. The whole variable domain, filled in from reference TRBV7-9 and TRBJ1-1, reads DTGVSQNPRHKITKRGQNVTFRCDPISEHNRLYWYRQTLGQGPEFLTYFQNEAQLEKSRLLSDRFSAERPKGSFSTLEIQRTEQGDSAMYLCASSLAWGRNTEAFFGQGTRLTVV.

The chain links TRBV7-3 to TRBJ2-3; D unresolved. CDR3 length: 12 residues. V dropped 4 bases and J dropped 4 bases, with 6 bases sitting between them. Germline V lookup: CDR1 SGHTA, CDR2 FQGTGA. CDR3 sequence: CASSSPSDTQYF. The CDR3 nucleotides read TGTGCCAGCAGCTCCCCATCAGATACGCAGTATTTT.

A word on this clone: At the DNA level, this CDR3 is encoded by other sequences in the same sample as well. The chain uses TRBV30 and TRBJ2-7, with 13 bases that match TRBD2. Germline V gene sequence: CDR1 GTSNPN, CDR2 SVGIG (reference sequence). J lost 4 bases, V lost 7 bases, and 10 bases had no gene match. The CDR3 length is 15 residues. CDR3 amino acids: CASTRTSGSRYEQYF. For the CDR3, the DNA is TGTGCCTCGACTCGGACTAGCGGGAGTAGGTACGAGCAGTACTTC.

CDR3 sequence (DNA): TGTGCCAGCAGCTTGGCGGACAGGTACTTTAGTGGCTACACCTTC. It is translated as CASSLADRYFSGYTF. The rearrangement joins TRBV5-6 to TRBJ1-2, with TRBD1 matching over 7 bases. With V trimmed by 0 bases and J by 7 bases, 9 bases remained unmatched. Germline assignment: CDR1 SGHDT and CDR2 YYEEEE. This CDR3 is 15 amino acids long. The full variable domain, with the rest looked up from reference TRBV5-6 and TRBJ1-2, is DAGVTQSPTHLIKTRGQQVTLRCSPKSGHDTVSWYQQALGQGPQFIFQYYEEEERQRGNFPDRFSGHQFPNYSSELNVNALLLGDSALYLCASSLADRYFSGYTFGSGTRLTVV.

Comment on this clone: The same CDR3 also results from other DNA sequences found in this sample. The chain joins TRBV7-3 to TRBJ1-1; 8 bases line up with TRBD1. Looked up from germline, CDR1 is SGHTA and CDR2 is FQGTGA. CDR3 length equals 13 residues. V was clipped by 2 bases and J by 6 bases; unmatched bases: 2. The CDR3 nucleotides are TGTGCCAGCAGCTTAGACAGGGGATCTGAAGCTTTCTTT. Protein sequence: CASSLDRGSEAFF.

V is TRBV5-1 and J is TRBJ1-1, with D unclear. The V gene lost 2 bases and the J gene lost 0 bases, with 11 bases spanning the gap. Germline values: CDR1 SGHRS, CDR2 YFSETQ. CDR3 length: 15 amino acids. In DNA, the CDR3 is TGCGCCAGCAGCTTCTCGGTAGGGCTGAACACTGAAGCTTTCTTT. Translated, it gives CASSFSVGLNTEAFF.

The chain combines TRBV10-3 with TRBJ2-5, with 8 positions matching TRBD2. V lost 0 bases and J lost 5; bases outside the gene matches: 8. The CDR3 has 16 residues. Germline CDR1 reads ENHRY; CDR2 reads SYGVKD. The CDR3 loop is CAISESGTRFRETQYF. The CDR3 region has the DNA TGTGCCATCAGTGAGTCAGGGACTAGGTTTCGGGAGACCCAGTACTTC.

The CDR3 spells CASSQVGGDRGWEQFF. CDR3 DNA: TGCGCCAGCAGCCAAGTGGGCGGGGACAGGGGATGGGAGCAGTTCTTC. This chain joins TRBV4-3 and TRBJ2-1; TRBD1 matches at 10 bases. CDR1 is LGHNA and CDR2 is YSLEER in the germline V gene. Trimming cost V 1 base and J 10 bases; bases outside gene matches: 10. The CDR3 is made up of 16 amino acids.

In this sample, this clone turned up a few times. This chain links TRBV4-1 with TRBJ2-7, with 7 bases aligning to TRBD1. Germline-derived CDR1 and CDR2 are MGHRA and YSYEKL. The V and J ends lost 4 bases and 3 bases, in that order; junction bases with no gene match: 12. CDR3 length equals 16 residues. The CDR3 spells CASSPMGIQGIYEQYF. DNA for the CDR3: TGCGCCAGCAGCCCCATGGGGATACAGGGGATCTACGAGCAGTACTTC.

The rearrangement joins TRBV5-4 to TRBJ2-5; maybe TRBD2 (6 bases). V was pared by 4 bases and J by 1 base, with 14 bases between. Germline V gene data show CDR1 as SGHNT and CDR2 as YYREEE (reference sequence). This CDR3 spans 15 amino acids. The CDR3 nucleotides read TGTGCCAGCAGCCTAGATGGGGGGACCCAAGAGACCCAGTACTTC. Its translation is CASSLDGGTQETQYF.

In regard to this clone: The same CDR3 can be traced to other DNA sequences in this sample. The J gene is TRBJ1-5, the V gene TRBV12-5; weak D call: TRBD1 (5 bases). The CDR3 extends over 14 amino acids. V was shortened by 2 bases and J by 3 bases, with 8 bases between the two germline ends. CDR1 LGHNT and CDR2 FRNRAP come from the germline V gene. The CDR3 reads CASGLSQVNQPQHF. The CDR3 DNA sequence: TGTGCTAGTGGTTTGTCACAGGTCAATCAGCCCCAGCATTTT.

The chain recombines TRBV5-1 with TRBJ1-2; TRBD1 is a possible D gene (6 bases). CDR1 is SGHRS and CDR2 is YFSETQ in the germline V gene. Trimming left V 1 base short and J 6 bases short, with 16 bases between. This CDR3 has 15 residues. CDR3: CASSLTGGQVHGYTF. DNA for the CDR3: TGCGCCAGCAGCTTGACCGGGGGACAAGTGCATGGCTACACCTTC.